The 27 T cell receptor beta chains reported below all come from one sample, sequenced in a study of T cells in women clearing cervical HPV infection. Repertoires were generated with immunoSEQ multiplex PCR, while TCRdb's copy carries only in-frame clones and drops some. This sample's table reports about 27,000 clones. Sequencing used blood buffy coat. Receptor source: a woman between 18 and 75 years old with a cervical HPV16 infection that either progressed to CIN3+ or cleared (not recorded which).

In regard to this clone: The read ends 3 residues before the CDR3 terminus; that terminus is restored from the germline J gene. V is TRBV13 and J is TRBJ1-5; D is uncertain. There are 14 residues in the CDR3. Germline V gene sequence: CDR1 PRHDT, CDR2 FYEKMQ (reference sequence). Trimming left V 2 bases short and J 4 bases short, with 9 bases between. The CDR3 region is CASSLNSQNQPQHF. The sequenced CDR3 bases are TGTGCCAGCAGCTTAAATTCACAGAATCAGCCC.

With regard to this clone: The CDR3 goes on 3 residues after the read ends, and that part is filled in from the germline J gene. V and J are TRBV19 and TRBJ1-2; 10 positions agree with TRBD1. Germline assignment: CDR1 LNHDA and CDR2 SQIVND (reference sequence). The CDR3 has 14 residues. CDR3 region: CASQPGQGSYDYTF. The DNA read from the CDR3 is TGTGCCAGTCAACCGGGACAGGGGTCTTACGAC.

Details on this clone: The read stops 3 residues short of the end of the CDR3; the missing end is completed from the germline J gene. V and J are TRBV5-1 and TRBJ1-2; 7 positions match TRBD1. Germline CDR1 and CDR2: SGHRS and YFSETQ. The CDR3 runs 17 residues. Germline trimming cut 0 bases from V and 0 bases from J; bases unmatched to any gene: 8. CDR3 sequence: CASSLAFWDRTNYGYTF. Incomplete CDR3 DNA: TGCGCCAGCAGCTTGGCCTTTTGGGACAGAACTAACTATGGC. Variable domain in full (rest from reference TRBV5-1 and TRBJ1-2): KAGVTQTPRYLIKTRGQQVTLSCSPISGHRSVSWYQQTPGQGLQFLFEYFSETQRNKGNFPGRFSGRQFSNSRSEMNVSTLELGDSALYLCASSLAFWDRTNYGYTFGSGTRLTVV.

CDR3 region: CASSLGLAGVVEQFF. The part of the CDR3 DNA that was read is TGTGCCAGCAGCTTGGGACTAGCGGGAGTAGTTGAG. This sequence joins TRBV11-2 and TRBJ2-1; 14 bases line up with TRBD2. The observed sequence ends 3 residues before the CDR3 terminus, with the missing tail filled in from the germline J gene. Germline V gene data show CDR1 as SGHAT and CDR2 as FQNNGV. The CDR3 extends over 15 amino acids. V was clipped by 3 bases and J by 9 bases; unmatched bases: 4.

As concerns this clone: The sequence runs out 3 residues before the end of the CDR3; the remainder is reconstructed from the germline J gene. The rearrangement joins TRBV5-4 to TRBJ1-2, with 10 bases identical to TRBD1. The CDR3 loop spans 15 amino acids. The germline V gene has CDR1 SGHNT and CDR2 YYREEE (reference sequence). Germline trimming cut 3 bases from V and 3 bases from J; bases unmatched to any gene: 5. The part of the CDR3 DNA that was read is TGTGCCAGCAGCTCCAAGACAGGGGGCGACTATGGC. It specifies CASSSKTGGDYG. The CDR3 in full is CASSSKTGGDYGYTF.

About this clone itself: The CDR3 end lies 3 residues beyond the end of the read and is filled in from the germline J gene. The rearrangement joins TRBV7-9 to TRBJ1-2; perhaps TRBD1 as D (6 bases). There are 15 residues in the CDR3. Germline V gives CDR1 SEHNR, CDR2 FQNEAQ (reference sequence). Partial CDR3 DNA: TGTGCCAGCAGCTTACTAGCGGGGGGGGACAATGAC. Amino acid sequence: CASSLLAGGDND. The entire CDR3 protein is CASSLLAGGDNDYTF.

Details on this clone: The CDR3 is cut off 3 residues early in the read; its end comes from the germline J gene. This sequence joins TRBV20-1 and TRBJ2-3; D is possibly TRBD1 or TRBD2 (5 bases each). Looked up from germline, CDR1 is DFQATT and CDR2 is SNEGSKA (reference sequence). This CDR3 has 14 amino acids. This chain's CDR3 is CSARVAGSRETQYF. The CDR3 DNA, read in part, is TGCAGTGCTAGGGTAGCAGGGAGTAGGGAGACG.

Comment on this clone: The missing CDR3 end, 3 residues past where the read stops, is filled in from the germline J gene. The genes are TRBV4-2 and TRBJ2-1, with D possibly matching TRBD2 (6 bases). The V end was cut by 0 bases, the J end by 3 bases, with 6 bases between. The CDR3 is made up of 14 amino acids. Germline CDR1 is LGHNA and CDR2 is YNFKEQ. Partial CDR3 DNA: TGTGCCAGCAGCCAAGAGGGGGGCTACAATGAG. This translates into CASSQEGGYNE. In full, the CDR3 is CASSQEGGYNEQFF.

In the case of this clone: The sequenced fragment ends 3 residues before the CDR3 boundary, so the rest is inferred from the germline J gene. This chain joins TRBV7-8 and TRBJ1-2; D not certain. This CDR3 comprises 13 residues. Germline CDR1 is SGHVS and CDR2 is FQNEAQ. The sequenced part of the CDR3 DNA is TGTGCCAGCAGCCCCGAGAGGCGGGGTAGC. This gives the protein CASSPERRGS. The CDR3 reads in full as CASSPERRGSYTF.

CDR3 sequence reads: CSANPGGTGANGYTF. The sequenced part of the CDR3 DNA is TGCAGTGCTAACCCAGGGGGGACAGGGGCTAACGGC. This chain uses TRBV20-1 with TRBJ1-2; TRBD1 agrees at 10 bases. Read coverage stops 3 residues before the CDR3 terminus; the germline J gene supplies the remainder. The germline V gene encodes CDR1 DFQATT and CDR2 SNEGSKA (reference sequence). This CDR3 region has 15 residues.

Remarks on this clone: The read ends 3 residues shy of where the CDR3 ends; the end is completed using the germline J gene. The V call is TRBV5-5, the J call TRBJ2-2, with 7 bases matching TRBD2. Germline CDR1 SGHKS, CDR2 YYEKEE (reference sequence). This CDR3 comprises 15 residues. V dropped 2 bases and J dropped 0; count of bases not matched to a gene: 1. This CDR3 is CASSLLASNTGELFF. Incomplete CDR3 DNA: TGTGCCAGCAGCTTACTAGCGTCGAACACCGGGGAG.

With respect to this clone: The read ends 3 residues early relative to the CDR3; the germline J gene fills the gap. The chain carries TRBV10-3 and TRBJ1-1; no reliable D call. The CDR3 extends over 15 amino acids. The V end lost 0 bases, the J end lost 0 bases, and 8 bases lay between the germline ends. Germline-derived CDR1 and CDR2 are ENHRY and SYGVKD. CDR3 amino acids: CAISESAGLNTEAFF. The DNA read from the CDR3 is TGTGCCATCAGTGAGTCGGCTGGGCTGAACACTGAA.

As to this clone: Read sequence stops 3 residues before the CDR3 end, and the germline J gene provides the missing end. This chain uses TRBV7-3 with TRBJ2-3; D is perhaps TRBD2 (5 bases). Germline lookup yields CDR1 SGHTA and CDR2 FQGTGA. The CDR3 is made up of 14 amino acids. CDR3 sequence reads: CASSPRGSNQPQYF. CDR3 DNA (partial): TGTGCCAGCAGCCCACGGGGAAGCAATCAGCCG.

As concerns this clone: With the read ending 3 residues before the CDR3 end, the germline J gene is used to fill in that end. J is TRBJ2-5 and V is TRBV6-1; D might be TRBD2 (5 bases). Deletions cut 0 bases from V and 2 bases from J, with 16 bases between. The CDR3 extends over 17 amino acids. CDR1 and CDR2 from the germline V gene are MNHNS and SASEGT. The sequenced CDR3 bases are TGTGCCAGCAGTGAAGCGCTGATCGGGGTACTACAAGAGACC. Translated: CASSEALIGVLQET. The full CDR3 reads CASSEALIGVLQETQYF.

With regard to this clone: Sequencing ends 3 residues short of the CDR3 end; the germline J gene provides the rest. The chain links TRBV5-1 to TRBJ2-1, with D tentatively TRBD2 (6 bases). The CDR3 length is 12 residues. Trimming took off 4 bases at V and 6 bases at J, with 8 bases between the two ends. Germline CDR1 reads SGHRS; CDR2 reads YFSETQ. The CDR3 here is CASSQTSNEQFF. The sequenced CDR3 bases are TGCGCCAGCAGCCAGACTAGCAATGAG. Filled out from reference TRBV5-1 and TRBJ2-1, the complete variable domain reads KAGVTQTPRYLIKTRGQQVTLSCSPISGHRSVSWYQQTPGQGLQFLFEYFSETQRNKGNFPGRFSGRQFSNSRSEMNVSTLELGDSALYLCASSQTSNEQFFGPGTRLTVL.

The CDR3 is CAWSLGGGQETQYF. CDR3 bases read: TGTGCCTGGAGTTTAGGCGGGGGGCAAGAGACG. The chain uses TRBV30 and TRBJ2-3; 8 positions match TRBD2. The read finishes 3 residues shy of the CDR3 end, and the germline J gene is used to complete it. Germline V lookup: CDR1 GTSNPN, CDR2 SVGIG (reference sequence). The CDR3 spans 14 residues. Combining the CDR3 with reference TRBV30 and TRBJ2-3 gives the whole variable domain SQTIHQWPATLVQPVGSPLSLECTVEGTSNPNLYWYRQAAGRGLQLLFYSVGIGQISSEVPQNLSASRPQDRQFILSSKKLLLSDSGFYLCAWSLGGGQETQYFGPGTRLTVL.

On this clone itself: The read gets to within 3 residues of the CDR3 end, and the germline J gene fills in the rest. This chain joins TRBV30 and TRBJ1-6; 8 bases line up with TRBD1. The CDR3 has 12 residues. Germline values: CDR1 GTSNPN, CDR2 SVGIG (reference sequence). The CDR3 DNA, read in part, is TGTGCCTGGAAACGGACAGGGTTTTCC. It encodes CAWKRTGFS. The full-length CDR3 reads as CAWKRTGFSLHF.

In regard to this clone: The missing CDR3 end, 3 residues past where the read stops, is filled in from the germline J gene. This chain links TRBV10-3 with TRBJ2-3; D not resolved. This CDR3 contains 12 residues. Germline CDR1 is ENHRY and CDR2 is SYGVKD. The CDR3 reads CAISEPRETQYF. The DNA read from the CDR3 is TGTGCCATCAGTGAGCCCAGAGAGACG.

Points on this clone: From the germline J gene comes the end of the CDR3, since the read stops 3 residues before it. The chain is built from TRBV7-2 and TRBJ1-2; D gene ambiguous. The CDR3 runs 13 residues. Germline CDR1 is SGHTA and CDR2 is FQGNSA. CDR3 DNA, as far as it was read: TGTGCCAGCAGGTATAGCGGGAGCGATACC. It yields the protein CASRYSGSDT. From start to end, the CDR3 is CASRYSGSDTYTF.

A note on this clone: The CDR3 is cut off 3 residues early in the read; its end comes from the germline J gene. The chain links TRBV11-3 to TRBJ2-2; no firm D call. Germline V lookup: CDR1 SGHNT, CDR2 YENEEA. This CDR3 is built from 13 residues. Trimming cost V 3 bases and J 1 base, with 3 bases left between them. The CDR3 protein is CASSFRNTGELFF. CDR3 DNA (partial): TGTGCCAGCAGCTTCAGGAACACCGGGGAG. Supplemented by reference TRBV11-3 and TRBJ2-2, the full variable domain reads EAGVVQSPRYKIIEKKQPVAFWCNPISGHNTLYWYLQNLGQGPELLIRYENEEAVDDSQLPKDRFSAERLKGVDSTLKIQPAELGDSAVYLCASSFRNTGELFFGEGSRLTVL.

A word on this clone: The read halts 3 residues ahead of the CDR3 end, with the missing end drawn from the germline J gene. This chain joins TRBV7-2 and TRBJ2-3, with 10 bases lining up with TRBD2. The germline V gene has CDR1 SGHTA and CDR2 FQGNSA. The length of the CDR3 is 18 residues. V gave up 0 bases and J gave up 5 bases; unmatched junction bases: 11. This CDR3 is CASSLAPGSGLAQDTQYF. The CDR3 bases that were read are TGTGCCAGCAGCTTAGCCCCGGGGTCGGGACTAGCGCAAGATACG.

To note about this clone: With the read ending 3 residues before the CDR3 end, the germline J gene is used to fill in that end. The chain joins TRBV30 to TRBJ2-1; 10 positions agree with TRBD2. V was pared by 3 bases and J by 5 bases, with 7 bases of the junction left unmatched. Per germline, CDR1 GTSNPN and CDR2 SVGIG (reference sequence). This CDR3 is 15 amino acids long. CDR3 DNA (partial): TGTGCCTGGAGCCAAGGACTAGCGGAGCACAATGAG. Translation: CAWSQGLAEHNE. The complete CDR3 reads CAWSQGLAEHNEQFF.

Of note for this clone: Read sequence stops 3 residues before the CDR3 end, and the germline J gene provides the missing end. The V call is TRBV2, the J call TRBJ1-2, with 7 nucleotides matching TRBD1. There are 17 residues in the CDR3. V was clipped by 7 bases and J by 3 bases; unmatched bases: 17. The germline gives CDR1 SNHLY, CDR2 FYNNEI. The CDR3 reads CASKRDRGMREYYGYTF. Incomplete CDR3 DNA: TGTGCCAGCAAGAGGGACAGAGGTATGCGAGAATACTATGGC. Together with reference TRBV2 and TRBJ1-2, the CDR3 gives the full variable domain: EPEVTQTPSHQVTQMGQEVILRCVPISNHLYFYWYRQILGQKVEFLVSFYNNEISEKSEIFDDQFSVERPDGSNFTLKIRSTKLEDSAMYFCASKRDRGMREYYGYTFGSGTRLTVV.

Regarding this clone: The read finishes 3 residues shy of the CDR3 end, and the germline J gene is used to complete it. The gene calls are TRBV19 and TRBJ2-5; D gene ambiguous. This CDR3 spans 13 amino acids. Trimming shortened V by 2 bases and J by 5 bases, and 9 bases separated the two germline ends. Germline values: CDR1 LNHDA, CDR2 SQIVND (reference sequence). CDR3 DNA, as far as it was read: TGTGCCAGTAGTATACCCCCCCAGGAGACC. Translation gives CASSIPPQET. The whole CDR3 region reads CASSIPPQETQYF.

Comments on this clone: Read sequence stops 3 residues before the CDR3 end, and the germline J gene provides the missing end. The chain employs TRBV29-1 and TRBJ1-1; 9 bases fit TRBD1. V shed 6 bases and J 1 base; nucleotides not matched to a gene: 0. The germline V gene encodes CDR1 SQVTM and CDR2 ANQGSEA. The CDR3 loop spans 12 amino acids. The CDR3 sequence: CSVTGGNTEAFF. The CDR3 DNA, read in part, is TGCAGCGTGACAGGGGGGAACACTGAA.

The CDR3 sequence is CASSESGQGSNQPQYF. The sequenced CDR3 bases are TGTGCCAGCAGTGAATCGGGACAGGGAAGCAATCAGCCG. V and J are TRBV2 and TRBJ2-3, with TRBD1 matching over 9 bases. With the read ending 3 residues before the CDR3 end, the germline J gene is used to fill in that end. The V gene's germline CDR1 is SNHLY and CDR2 FYNNEI. The CDR3 is 16 amino acids.

As for this clone: Read data end 3 residues before the CDR3 end; the end is taken from the germline J gene. The chain uses TRBV18 and TRBJ2-3; D remains ambiguous. Germline V gene data show CDR1 as KGHSH and CDR2 as LQKENI. V gave up 6 bases and J gave up 5 bases, with 9 bases separating them. The CDR3 totals 12 residues. Incomplete CDR3 DNA: TGTGCCAGCTCGCGGTCCAGAGATACG. It yields the protein CASSRSRDT. The entire CDR3 protein reads CASSRSRDTQYF.